The clone carrying this T cell receptor (beta chain) appeared a few times. Its antigen is as yet unknown. With 60 Vbeta and 13 Jbeta primers, the PCR was carried out. TCRdb's table, derived via immunoSEQ multiplex PCR, lists solely in-frame clones and lacks some. The sample holds about 83,000 clones, more than 65% seen once. These data belong to a study of cytomegalovirus exposure and HLA in healthy donors. Study outcomes and limitations: In a later analysis, TCR beta V- and J-gene trimming was associated with a missense DCLRE1C variant.

The CDR3 is 14 amino acids. The junction had 5 bases not matched to a gene; V was cut back by 3 bases and J by 3 bases. The germline CDR1 and CDR2 sequences are SGHRS and YFSETQ. Material for sequencing was PBMCs. This chain uses TRBV5-1 with TRBJ2-7; TRBD2 matches 8 bases. The receptor's source is a man aged 60-69 years in good health and CMV-seronegative. Here the CDR3 DNA reads TGCGCCAGCAGCTCCGCGGGGGGCCACTACGAGCAGTACTTC. Translating gives CASSSAGGHYEQYF.